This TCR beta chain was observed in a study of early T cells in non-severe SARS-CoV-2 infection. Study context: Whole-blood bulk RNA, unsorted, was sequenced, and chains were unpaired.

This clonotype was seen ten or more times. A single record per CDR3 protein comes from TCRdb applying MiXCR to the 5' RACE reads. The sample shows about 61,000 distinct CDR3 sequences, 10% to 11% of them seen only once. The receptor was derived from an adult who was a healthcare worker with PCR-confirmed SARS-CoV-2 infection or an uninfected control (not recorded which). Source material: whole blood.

The DNA for the CDR3 is TGCAGTGCTAGTAGTGGGCGAGGCTACGAGCAGTACTTC. The encoded protein is CSASSGRGYEQYF. The chain has TRBV20-1 and TRBJ2-7; D is uncertain. This CDR3 is 13 amino acids long. Germline-derived CDR1 and CDR2 are DFQATT and SNEGSKA (reference sequence). V shed 3 bases and J shed 3 bases, with 12 bases lying between them.